This T cell receptor beta chain was retrieved from a study of graft-versus-host responses after intestinal transplantation. For the study at large: Induction using anti-thymocyte globulin, followed by tacrolimus and steroids for approximately three years, was given to all recipients.

General study findings and limits: GvH clones appeared in recipient marrow, some first in ileum or blood. Peak circulating GvH clone levels were associated with early post-transplant HvG declines.

This table comes from immunoSEQ multiplex PCR, and its TCRdb copy is limited to in-frame clones, with some not included. The sample lists over 100,000 clones; around 93% were seen once. A note on this clone: What it binds is not known.

The CDR3 sequence is 17 residues long. The junction had 20 bases not matched to a gene; V was cut back by 6 bases and J by 9 bases. Germline loops: CDR1 SGHAT, CDR2 FQNNGV. Sequencing used unstimulated CD4+ T cells sorted from spleen or lymph node cells, obtained before intestinal transplant. The chain is built from TRBV11-2 and TRBJ1-5; 7 bases line up with TRBD1. The receptor was isolated from a human donor who received an intestinal transplant. Here the CDR3 DNA reads TGTGCCAGCAGTCCCCAGGGGGGGGCGCAGGGGTTGGCGCCCCAGCATTTT. It translates to CASSPQGGAQGLAPQHF.